The 18 T cell receptor beta chains below come from one sample, sequenced in a study of T cell responses to AZD1222 COVID-19 vaccine. Clones were read by immunoSEQ multiplex PCR, and TCRdb kept only the in-frame ones, dropping some. Of roughly 130,000 clones listed, under 95% are singletons. The sequenced sample was peripheral blood, obtained on day 0 of AZD1222 vaccination. The receptor set was obtained from an adult in good health.

This chain joins TRBV5-1 and TRBJ1-2; D unresolved. This CDR3 spans 13 amino acids. V lost 0 bases to trimming and J lost 8 bases, with 11 bases between them. Germline CDR1 SGHRS, CDR2 YFSETQ. The CDR3 DNA follows: TGCGCCAGCAGCTTGGAGCTATCTGACGGCTACACCTTC. The encoded protein is CASSLELSDGYTF.

The chain links TRBV6-2 or TRBV6-3 to TRBJ2-7, with 7 bases identical to TRBD2. The CDR3 loop spans 17 amino acids. Per germline, CDR1 MNHEY and CDR2 SVGEGT. The V segment lost 6 bases and the J segment 1 base; nucleotides outside the gene matches: 15. The CDR3 region is CASSLDWLGEGSYEQYF. CDR3 coding DNA: TGTGCCAGCAGCCTCGATTGGCTGGGGGAGGGTTCCTACGAGCAGTACTTC.

V gene TRBV4-1 combines with J gene TRBJ1-3, with 7 bases that match TRBD1. CDR3 length: 17 residues. V was clipped by 0 bases and J by 3 bases; unmatched bases: 8. Germline V gives CDR1 MGHRA, CDR2 YSYEKL. CDR3 amino acids: CASSQEARGLLGNTIYF. In DNA form, the CDR3 reads TGCGCCAGCAGCCAAGAAGCCAGGGGGTTACTTGGAAACACCATATATTTT.

This clone was observed a single time. This sequence joins TRBV12-3 or TRBV12-4 and TRBJ1-1, with a tentative D call TRBD1 (5 bases). Trimming removed 5 bases from V and 5 bases from J, with 12 bases in between. The CDR3 has 13 amino acids. The CDR3 bases are TGTGCCAGCAGTCAGTCCGGGGGGACTGAAGCTTTCTTT. Amino acid sequence: CASSQSGGTEAFF.

This rearrangement joins TRBV9 to TRBJ2-5, with 15 nucleotides matching TRBD2. The CDR3 loop spans 18 amino acids. Germline values: CDR1 SGDLS, CDR2 YYNGEE. The trim removed 4 bases at V and 5 bases at J, leaving 12 bases unmatched. The DNA for the CDR3 is TGTGCCAGCAGCCCCAGGACTAGCGGGAGGGCCATGTCCGAGACCCAGTACTTC. As protein: CASSPRTSGRAMSETQYF.

This clone was recorded only once. In nucleotides, the CDR3 is TGTGCCTGGAGACAGGGGGCTCTTCAGCCCCAGCATTTT. The encoded protein is CAWRQGALQPQHF. This chain connects TRBV30 to TRBJ1-5; 9 bases fit TRBD1. Germline values: CDR1 GTSNPN, CDR2 SVGIG (reference sequence). This CDR3 is 13 amino acids long. J was trimmed by 6 bases and V by 3 bases; bases with no gene match: 3.

This clone was observed once. The chain carries TRBV7-8 and TRBJ1-6; D unresolved. The CDR3 is made up of 15 amino acids. Germline V gene lookup returns CDR1 SGHVS and CDR2 FQNEAQ. The V end was cut by 2 bases, the J end by 4 bases, with 9 bases between. The chain's CDR3 is CASSLRQHYNSPLHF. The CDR3 nucleotides are TGTGCCAGCAGCTTAAGGCAGCATTATAATTCACCCCTCCACTTT.

The rearrangement links TRBV24-1 to TRBJ2-1, with 9 bases fitting TRBD1. Germline trimming cut 7 bases from V and 2 bases from J; bases unmatched to any gene: 5. CDR3 length equals 15 residues. Germline values: CDR1 KGHDR, CDR2 SFDVKD. CDR3 DNA sequence: TGTGCCACCAGCGGCCGGGACAGGGCCTACAATGAGCAGTTCTTC. It translates to CATSGRDRAYNEQFF.

V and J are TRBV19 and TRBJ1-1; D is uncertain. Germline CDR1 reads LNHDA; CDR2 reads SQIVND (reference sequence). V lost 6 bases to trimming and J lost 5 bases, with 16 bases between them. The CDR3 loop spans 14 amino acids. The DNA for the CDR3 is TGTGCCAGTAGCTTCCCGAGGGCGGGGACTGAAGCTTTCTTT. Protein product: CASSFPRAGTEAFF.

This sequence joins TRBV18 and TRBJ2-1; D unclear. CDR3 length: 13 residues. Trimming removed 2 bases from V and 7 bases from J, with 9 bases in between. Germline V gene lookup returns CDR1 KGHSH and CDR2 LQKENI. The CDR3 sequence: CASSPARANEQFF. The CDR3 DNA follows: TGTGCCAGCTCACCAGCCCGGGCGAATGAGCAGTTCTTC.

V usage is TRBV27 and J usage is TRBJ1-2; tentatively, D is TRBD1 (5 bases). From germline, CDR1 is MNHEY and CDR2 SMNVEV (reference sequence). The CDR3 sequence is 14 residues long. The V gene lost 3 bases and the J gene lost 3 bases, with 11 bases spanning the gap. DNA for the CDR3: TGTGCCAGCAGTTTGTCGGGGCCAGACTATGGCTACACCTTC. This gives the protein CASSLSGPDYGYTF.

The chain couples TRBV28 to TRBJ1-3; 8 positions match TRBD1. Trimming cost V 4 bases and J 0 bases; bases outside gene matches: 2. CDR3 length: 15 amino acids. From germline, CDR1 is MDHEN and CDR2 SYDVKM. The CDR3 DNA reads as TGTGCCAGCAGTTCCGGGACAGGCTCTGGAAACACCATATATTTT. This sequence encodes CASSSGTGSGNTIYF.

The chain uses TRBV10-2 and TRBJ1-1, with TRBD1 as a possible D gene (5 bases). This CDR3 region has 12 residues. Trimming removed 7 bases at V and 1 base at J, with 7 bases between. Germline values: CDR1 WSHSY, CDR2 SAAADI. The CDR3 protein is CASNTGNTEAFF. CDR3 DNA: TGCGCCAGCAATACAGGGAACACTGAAGCTTTCTTT.

V gene TRBV28 combines with J gene TRBJ2-7; D is unclear. V was clipped by 8 bases and J by 6 bases, with 20 bases between them. The CDR3 totals 14 residues. CDR1 and CDR2 from the germline V gene are MDHEN and SYDVKM. CDR3 amino acids: CASLEPGPLGEQYF. CDR3 bases: TGTGCCAGCTTGGAACCGGGCCCGTTGGGCGAGCAGTACTTC. The variable domain in full, with the rest retrieved from reference TRBV28 and TRBJ2-7, is DVKVTQSSRYLVKRTGEKVFLECVQDMDHENMFWYRQDPGLGLRLIYFSYDVKMKEKGDIPEGYSVSREKKERFSLILESASTNQTSMYLCASLEPGPLGEQYFGPGTRLTVT.

This sequence joins TRBV5-1 and TRBJ1-2; D might be TRBD1 (5 bases). This CDR3 has 13 residues. Per germline, CDR1 SGHRS and CDR2 YFSETQ. V lost 4 bases to trimming and J lost 11 bases, with 18 bases between them. Written as DNA, the CDR3 is TGCGCCAGCAGCACAAGCGCCTATGGGGGTTACACCTTC. The encoded protein is CASSTSAYGGYTF.

This chain joins TRBV5-4 and TRBJ2-2, with 9 bases fitting TRBD2. V dropped 3 bases and J dropped 5; count of bases not matched to a gene: 8. The CDR3 consists of 16 residues. Germline V gene lookup returns CDR1 SGHNT and CDR2 YYREEE (reference sequence). DNA for the CDR3: TGTGCCAGCAGCTCCTTAGCGGGAGAGGGGACCGGGGAGCTGTTTTTT. It specifies CASSSLAGEGTGELFF.

The chain has TRBV6-4 and TRBJ2-1; maybe TRBD2 (5 bases). The V gene lost 6 bases and the J gene lost 0 bases, with 9 bases spanning the gap. The CDR3 totals 14 residues. The germline gives CDR1 MRHNA, CDR2 SNTAGT. Here the CDR3 reads CASRPAGSYNEQFF. In nucleotides, the CDR3 is TGTGCCAGCAGGCCCGCGGGCTCCTACAATGAGCAGTTCTTC.

This sequence joins TRBV7-2 and TRBJ2-7; 13 bases are shared with TRBD2. The CDR3 length is 15 residues. With 4 bases clipped from V and 6 bases from J, the junction kept 6 bases outside the gene matches. Looked up from germline, CDR1 is SGHTA and CDR2 is FQGNSA. CDR3 sequence (DNA): TGTGCCAGCAGCTCCCCACTAGCGGGAGGGCCCGAGCAGTACTTC. Amino acid sequence: CASSSPLAGGPEQYF.